This paragraph reports one T cell receptor (beta chain). Its antigen is unidentified. The data are from a study of shared clonotypes between healthy human individuals. The overall study: Every donor yielded three CD4 naive, three CD4 memory, two CD8 naive and one CD8 memory plate.

Germline assignment: CDR1 DFQATT and CDR2 SNEGSKA (reference sequence). The CDR3 is made up of 11 amino acids. Trimming removed 5 bases from V and 3 bases from J, with 8 bases in between. Findings and limits, study-wide: Even with large depth, rarefaction showed that sorted-subset sequencing was incomplete.

Clones were sequenced by immunoSEQ multiplex PCR, and TCRdb holds only the in-frame ones, with some missing. Among about 1.1 million clones listed, approximately 78% were seen once. The chain has TRBV20-1 and TRBJ2-7, with D perhaps TRBD2 (5 bases). Material for sequencing was memory CD4+ T cells from PBMCs. Regarding subset: CD45RA-negative fraction. This receptor was obtained from a man younger than 35 in good health. Some clones in this sample may be carry-over from other donors' samples. The CDR3 reads CSAAGDYEQYF. The CDR3, as DNA: TGCAGTGCTGCCGGGGACTACGAGCAGTACTTC.